This T cell receptor (beta chain) was identified during a study of regulatory T cells in long-lasting Graves disease. Study as a whole: Graves' patients diagnosed newly had used antithyroid drugs under 3 months. The study, taken as a whole, reports: Patients with persistent disease shared 2,741 public clonotypes, outpacing the roughly 1,000 shared by new patients.

The length of the CDR3 is 15 residues. Trimming removed 8 bases at V and 2 bases at J, with 16 bases between. Building the TCR beta libraries relied on iRepertoire HTBI primers, and CDR3 regions underwent Arm-PCR. Using its own MiXCR run on the multiplex PCR reads, TCRdb lists one record per CDR3 protein. The sample has 550,000 to 600,000 distinct CDR3 sequences, 16% seen once. Time point described: newly diagnosed GD, antithyroid drugs for less than 3 months. With RNA extracted from PBMCs as input, the TCR library was made. Details on this clonotype: The antigen remains undetermined.

This same sample was also part of a study on T cells in Graves' hyperthyroidism and ophthalmopathy. Per that paper: Newly diagnosed patients aged 18 to 65 had hyperthyroidism of under 2 months' duration. Also found in blood were most expanded thyroid clonotypes above 0.001.

This clonotype was sampled from a man aged 18 to 30 with Graves disease. V usage is TRBV12-3 or TRBV12-4 and J usage is TRBJ1-5, with a weak D call TRBD1 (6 bases). This specimen was peripheral blood mononuclear cells (PBMCs), taken at new diagnosis, from a patient treated with antithyroid drugs. CDR3 DNA sequence: TGTGCCAGCGGGCTTACAGGGTCGGGCAATCAGCCCCAGCATTTT. Its translation: CASGLTGSGNQPQHF.